This passage covers 10 T cell receptor beta chains from one sample sequenced in a study of response to subunit inactivated influenza vaccine. Each CDR3 protein gets one entry after TCRdb re-called the RT-PCR reads with MiXCR. The profile shows some 500,000 distinct CDR3 sequences, over 25% of them singletons. This specimen consisted of CD4+ T cells sorted from PBMCs, obtained around 5 days after vaccination. The receptors derive from a man in his fifties who received an inactivated influenza vaccine.

This clonotype was observed a handful of times. The chain links TRBV20-1 to TRBJ2-7; D is ambiguous. This CDR3 spans 13 amino acids. CDR1 and CDR2 (germline): DFQATT, SNEGSKA (reference sequence). Trimming stripped 4 bases from V and 3 bases from J, with 13 bases between. CDR3 loop: CSATPEIVYEQYF. CDR3 DNA sequence: TGCAGTGCTACCCCGGAGATCGTCTACGAGCAGTACTTC.

The J gene is TRBJ2-1, the V gene TRBV18; 7 bases are shared with TRBD2. V was clipped by 3 bases and J by 4 bases; unmatched bases: 9. Germline CDR1 is KGHSH and CDR2 is LQKENI. The CDR3 runs 16 residues. The CDR3 nucleotides read TGTGCCAGCTCACCGCGCGGGACTACCTTTTACAATGAGCAGTTCTTC. Translating it yields CASSPRGTTFYNEQFF.

This clonotype showed up just a few times. The V and J genes are TRBV11-2 and TRBJ2-3; no reliable D call. CDR3 length: 16 amino acids. Germline lookup yields CDR1 SGHAT and CDR2 FQNNGV. The V gene lost 2 bases and the J gene lost 5 bases, with 17 bases spanning the gap. In nucleotides, the CDR3 is TGTGCCAGCAGCTTACTGATACTGGAAGCAGGAGATACGCAGTATTTT. Translation gives CASSLLILEAGDTQYF.

CDR3 nucleotides: TGTGCCAGCAGTTACCCTAGCGGGAGGGCCGGGAGATATGAGCAGTTCTTC. Its translation: CASSYPSGRAGRYEQFF. V gene TRBV6-2 or TRBV6-3 combines with J gene TRBJ2-1; 12 bases map to TRBD2. The CDR3 extends over 17 amino acids. Germline V lookup: CDR1 MNHEY, CDR2 SVGEGT. V lost 2 bases, J lost 8 bases, and 10 bases stayed unmatched.

This rearrangement joins TRBV12-3 or TRBV12-4 to TRBJ2-1; D gene uncertain. CDR3 length equals 14 residues. V was cut by 3 bases and J by 7 bases, with 13 bases left in between. CDR3 protein: CASSFVGVENEQFF. In DNA form, the CDR3 reads TGTGCCAGCAGTTTTGTGGGTGTAGAAAATGAGCAGTTCTTC.

This clonotype has only one observation. This sequence joins TRBV7-6 and TRBJ2-5; TRBD2 agrees at 9 bases. V gave up 5 bases and J gave up 5 bases; unmatched junction bases: 9. CDR3 length: 15 amino acids. Germline loops: CDR1 SGHVS, CDR2 FNYEAQ. Here the CDR3 DNA reads TGTGCCAGCAGCCCCGGGAGGACTAGCGTGGAGACCCAGTACTTC. Its translation is CASSPGRTSVETQYF.

This rearrangement joins TRBV7-9 to TRBJ2-1; maybe TRBD2 (5 bases). The CDR3 loop spans 16 amino acids. V lost 5 bases and J 6 bases, leaving 20 bases between the germline ends. In germline, CDR1 is SEHNR, CDR2 FQNEAQ (reference sequence). CDR3 loop: CASSPRLRSASNEQFF. The CDR3 DNA reads TGTGCCAGCAGCCCCAGACTAAGATCGGCCTCCAATGAGCAGTTCTTC.

This chain connects TRBV28 to TRBJ2-7; D not certain. Germline V CDR1 and CDR2: MDHEN, SYDVKM. This CDR3 comprises 12 residues. V lost 2 bases and J 9 bases, leaving 11 bases between the germline ends. The CDR3 reads CASSLVGRPQYF. In DNA form, the CDR3 reads TGTGCCAGCAGTTTAGTCGGCAGACCGCAGTACTTC. The full variable domain, rest sourced from reference TRBV28 and TRBJ2-7, is DVKVTQSSRYLVKRTGEKVFLECVQDMDHENMFWYRQDPGLGLRLIYFSYDVKMKEKGDIPEGYSVSREKKERFSLILESASTNQTSMYLCASSLVGRPQYFGPGTRLTVT.

This chain connects TRBV4-3 to TRBJ2-3; the D is unclear. The germline gives CDR1 LGHNA, CDR2 YSLEER. The CDR3 is 15 residues long. V gave up 1 base and J gave up 1 base, with 9 bases separating them. CDR3 amino acids: CASSQGQRRTDTQYF. The CDR3 DNA follows: TGCGCCAGCAGCCAAGGTCAGCGACGCACAGATACGCAGTATTTT.

V and J are TRBV28 and TRBJ1-2; D gene uncertain. V was clipped by 6 bases and J by 2 bases, with 7 bases between them. The CDR3 loop spans 12 amino acids. The germline V gene has CDR1 MDHEN and CDR2 SYDVKM. The CDR3 protein is CASRLTNYGYTF. Here the CDR3 DNA reads TGTGCCAGCAGGTTGACAAACTATGGCTACACCTTC.